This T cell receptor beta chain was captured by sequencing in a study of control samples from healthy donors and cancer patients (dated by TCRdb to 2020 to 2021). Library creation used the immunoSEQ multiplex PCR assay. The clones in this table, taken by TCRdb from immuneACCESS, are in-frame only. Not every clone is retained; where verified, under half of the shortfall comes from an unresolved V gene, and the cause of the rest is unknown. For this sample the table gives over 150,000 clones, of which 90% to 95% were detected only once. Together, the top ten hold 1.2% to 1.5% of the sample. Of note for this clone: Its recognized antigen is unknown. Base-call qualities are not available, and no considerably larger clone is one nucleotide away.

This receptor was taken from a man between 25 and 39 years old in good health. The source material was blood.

The DNA sequence is TGTGCCAGCAGCCACTCAAAAGAGACCCAGTACTTC. The encoded protein is CASSHSKETQYF. The rearranged chain carries TRBV6-4 and TRBJ2-5; no D gene can be assigned with confidence. From the cysteine up to the phenylalanine, the CDR3 has a length of 12 residues. CDR3 DNA is the only sequence kept; it has 36 bases, read in frame from the first base. The V and J ends are trimmed by 6 bases and 3 bases, leaving 8 bases between them. Per the germline V gene, MRHNA is the CDR1 and SNTAGT is the CDR2.